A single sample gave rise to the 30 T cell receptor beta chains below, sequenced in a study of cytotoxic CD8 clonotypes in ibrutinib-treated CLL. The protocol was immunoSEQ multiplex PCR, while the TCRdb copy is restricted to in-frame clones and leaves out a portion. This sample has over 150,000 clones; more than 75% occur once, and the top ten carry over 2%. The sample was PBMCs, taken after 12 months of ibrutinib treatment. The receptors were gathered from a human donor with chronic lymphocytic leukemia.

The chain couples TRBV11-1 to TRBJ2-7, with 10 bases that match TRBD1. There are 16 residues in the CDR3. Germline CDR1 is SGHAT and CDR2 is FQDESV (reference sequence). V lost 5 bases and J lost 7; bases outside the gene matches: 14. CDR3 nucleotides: TGTGCCAGCAGCCCCATGGGGGGACAGGGGCTCCAGGAGCAGTACTTC. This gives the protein CASSPMGGQGLQEQYF.

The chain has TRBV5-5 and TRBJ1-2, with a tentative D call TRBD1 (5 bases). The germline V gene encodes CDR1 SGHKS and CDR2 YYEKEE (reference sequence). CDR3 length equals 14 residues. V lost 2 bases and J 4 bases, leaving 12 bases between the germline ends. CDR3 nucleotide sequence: TGTGCCAGCAGCTTCACCGGGACGGCCTATGGCTACACCTTC. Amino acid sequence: CASSFTGTAYGYTF.

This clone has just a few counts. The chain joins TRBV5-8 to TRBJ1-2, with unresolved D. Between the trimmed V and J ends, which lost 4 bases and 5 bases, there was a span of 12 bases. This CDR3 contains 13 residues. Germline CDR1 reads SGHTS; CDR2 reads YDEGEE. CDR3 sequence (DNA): TGTGCCAGCAGCCTAGGCAGTTCATATGGCTACACCTTC. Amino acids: CASSLGSSYGYTF.

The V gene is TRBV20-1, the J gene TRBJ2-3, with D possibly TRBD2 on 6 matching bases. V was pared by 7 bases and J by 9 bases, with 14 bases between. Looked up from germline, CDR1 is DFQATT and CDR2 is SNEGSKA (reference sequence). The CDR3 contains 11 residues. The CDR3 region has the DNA TGCAGTGTCGGAGGGGCGAGGACGCAGTATTTT. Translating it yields CSVGGARTQYF.

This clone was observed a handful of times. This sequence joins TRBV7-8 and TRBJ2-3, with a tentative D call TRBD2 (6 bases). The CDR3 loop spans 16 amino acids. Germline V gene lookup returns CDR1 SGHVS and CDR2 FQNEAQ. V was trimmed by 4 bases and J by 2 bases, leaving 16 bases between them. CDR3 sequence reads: CASSSGGRRDTDTQYF. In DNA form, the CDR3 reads TGTGCCAGCAGCTCCGGGGGACGGCGAGACACAGATACGCAGTATTTT.

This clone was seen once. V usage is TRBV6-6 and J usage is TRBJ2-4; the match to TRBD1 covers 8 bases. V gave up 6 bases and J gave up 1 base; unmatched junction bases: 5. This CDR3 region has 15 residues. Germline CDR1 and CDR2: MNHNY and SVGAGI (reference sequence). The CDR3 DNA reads TGTGCCAGCAGCCTCAGGGGGCAGGCCAAAAACATTCAGTACTTC. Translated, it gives CASSLRGQAKNIQYF.

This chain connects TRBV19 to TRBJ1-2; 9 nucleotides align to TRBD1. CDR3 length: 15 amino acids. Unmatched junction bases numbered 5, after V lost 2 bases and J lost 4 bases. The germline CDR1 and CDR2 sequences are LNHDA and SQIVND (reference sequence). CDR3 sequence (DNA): TGTGCCAGTAGTATATCCGGGACAGGGATCTATGGCTACACCTTC. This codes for CASSISGTGIYGYTF.

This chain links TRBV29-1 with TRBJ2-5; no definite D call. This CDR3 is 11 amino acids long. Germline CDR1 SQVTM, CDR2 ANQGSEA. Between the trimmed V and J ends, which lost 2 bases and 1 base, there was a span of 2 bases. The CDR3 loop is CSVEPQETQYF. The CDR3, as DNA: TGCAGCGTTGAACCCCAAGAGACCCAGTACTTC. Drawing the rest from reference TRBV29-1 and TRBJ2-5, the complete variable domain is SAVISQKPSRDICQRGTSLTIQCQVDSQVTMMFWYRQQPGQSLTLIATANQGSEATYESGFVIDKFPISRPNLTFSTLTVSNMSPEDSSIYLCSVEPQETQYFGPGTRLLVL.

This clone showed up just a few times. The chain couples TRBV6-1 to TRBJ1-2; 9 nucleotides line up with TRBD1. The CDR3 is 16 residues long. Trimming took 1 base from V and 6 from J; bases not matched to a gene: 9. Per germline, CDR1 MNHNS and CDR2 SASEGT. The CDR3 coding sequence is TGTGCCAGCAGTGAAGGGGGACAGGGTTCAAGGGATGGCTACACCTTC. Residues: CASSEGGQGSRDGYTF.

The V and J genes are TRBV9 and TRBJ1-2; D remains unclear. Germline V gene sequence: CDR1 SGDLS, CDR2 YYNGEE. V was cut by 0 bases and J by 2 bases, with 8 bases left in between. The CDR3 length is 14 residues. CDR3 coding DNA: TGTGCCAGCAGCGTAGGTACAGAAAACTATGGCTACACCTTC. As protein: CASSVGTENYGYTF.

CDR3 amino acids: CASSRDRGLGTEAFF. CDR3 coding DNA: TGTGCCAGCAGCCGGGACAGGGGTCTTGGCACTGAAGCTTTCTTT. The chain uses TRBV7-9 and TRBJ1-1; 10 nucleotides align to TRBD1. V lost 5 bases to trimming and J lost 4 bases; unmatched junction nucleotides: 7. CDR1 is SEHNR, CDR2 FQNEAQ, per germline (reference sequence). This CDR3 is built from 15 residues.

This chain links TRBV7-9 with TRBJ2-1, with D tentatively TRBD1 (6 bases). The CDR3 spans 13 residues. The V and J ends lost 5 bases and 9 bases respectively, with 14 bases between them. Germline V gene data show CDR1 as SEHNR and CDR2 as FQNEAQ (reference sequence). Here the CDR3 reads CASSPPGEREQFF. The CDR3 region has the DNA TGTGCCAGCAGCCCCCCAGGGGAACGTGAGCAGTTCTTC.

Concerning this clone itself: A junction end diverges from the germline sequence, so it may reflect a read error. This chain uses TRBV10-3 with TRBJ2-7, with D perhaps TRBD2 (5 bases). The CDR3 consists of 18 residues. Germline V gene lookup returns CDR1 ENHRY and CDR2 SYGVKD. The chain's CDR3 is CAISGSIRSGGPSYEQCF. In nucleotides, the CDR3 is TGTGCCATCAGTGGTTCAATTAGGAGCGGTGGACCTTCCTACGAGCAGTGCTTC.

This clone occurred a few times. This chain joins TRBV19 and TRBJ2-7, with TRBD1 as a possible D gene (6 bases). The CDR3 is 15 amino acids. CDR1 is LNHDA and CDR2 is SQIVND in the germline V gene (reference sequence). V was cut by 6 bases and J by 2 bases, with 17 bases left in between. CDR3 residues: CASRIQGLAAYEQYF. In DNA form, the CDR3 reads TGTGCCAGTAGGATACAGGGCCTCGCAGCCTACGAGCAGTACTTC.

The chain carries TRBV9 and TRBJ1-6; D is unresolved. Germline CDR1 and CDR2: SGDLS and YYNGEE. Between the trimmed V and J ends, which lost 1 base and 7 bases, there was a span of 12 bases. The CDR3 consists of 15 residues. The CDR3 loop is CASSVWDSGNSPLHF. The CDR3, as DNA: TGTGCCAGCAGCGTATGGGATTCGGGGAATTCACCCCTCCACTTT.

The CDR3 here is CASSRGQSGNTEAFF. For the CDR3, the DNA is TGTGCCAGCAGCCGCGGACAGTCGGGGAACACTGAAGCTTTCTTT. The J gene is TRBJ1-1, the V gene TRBV14, with D tentatively TRBD1 (6 bases). This CDR3 is 15 amino acids long. Trimming took 4 bases from V and 1 from J, leaving 13 bases between them. Germline V gives CDR1 SGHDN, CDR2 FVKESK.

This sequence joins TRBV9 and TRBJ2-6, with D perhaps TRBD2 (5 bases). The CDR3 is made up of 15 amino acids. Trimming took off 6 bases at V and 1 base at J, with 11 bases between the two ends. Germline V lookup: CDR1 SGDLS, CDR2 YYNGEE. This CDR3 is CASTRTGSGANVLTF. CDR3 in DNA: TGTGCCAGCACCCGCACGGGGTCTGGGGCCAACGTCCTGACTTTC. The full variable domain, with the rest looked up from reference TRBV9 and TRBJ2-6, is DSGVTQTPKHLITATGQRVTLRCSPRSGDLSVYWYQQSLDQGLQFLIQYYNGEERAKGNILERFSAQQFPDLHSELNLSSLELGDSALYFCASTRTGSGANVLTFGAGSRLTVL.

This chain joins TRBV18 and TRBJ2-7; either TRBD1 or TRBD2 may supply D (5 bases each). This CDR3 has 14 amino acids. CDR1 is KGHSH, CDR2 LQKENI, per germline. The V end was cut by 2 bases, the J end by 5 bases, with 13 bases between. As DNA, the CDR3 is TGTGCCAGCTCACCAGTAGGGACGGAGAACGAGCAGTACTTC. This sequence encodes CASSPVGTENEQYF.

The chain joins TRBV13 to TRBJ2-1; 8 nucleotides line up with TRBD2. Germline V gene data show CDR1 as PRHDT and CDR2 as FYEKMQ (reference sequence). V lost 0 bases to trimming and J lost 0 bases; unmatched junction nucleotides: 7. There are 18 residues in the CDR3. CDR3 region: CASSLGGGGYRSYNEQFF. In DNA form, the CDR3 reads TGTGCCAGCAGCTTAGGTGGCGGGGGGTACCGCTCCTACAATGAGCAGTTCTTC.

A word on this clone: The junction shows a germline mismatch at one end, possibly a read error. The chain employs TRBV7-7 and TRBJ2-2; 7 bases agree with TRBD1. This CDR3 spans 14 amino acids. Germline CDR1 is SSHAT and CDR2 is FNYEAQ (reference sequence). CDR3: CASSTGTEAGELFF. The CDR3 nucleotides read TGTGCTAGCAGCACCGGGACAGAGGCCGGGGAGCTGTTTTTT.

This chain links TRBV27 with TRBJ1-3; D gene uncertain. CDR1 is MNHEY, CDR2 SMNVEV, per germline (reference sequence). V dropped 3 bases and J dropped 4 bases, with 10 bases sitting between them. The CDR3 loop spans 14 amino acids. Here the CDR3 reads CASSFRGSGNTIYF. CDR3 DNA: TGTGCCAGCAGTTTCAGAGGTTCCGGAAACACCATATATTTT.

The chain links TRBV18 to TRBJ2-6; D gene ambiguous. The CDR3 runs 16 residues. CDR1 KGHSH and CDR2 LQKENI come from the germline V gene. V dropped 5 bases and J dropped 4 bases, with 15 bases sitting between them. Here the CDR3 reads CASSEQSPTGANVLTF. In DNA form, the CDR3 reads TGTGCCAGCTCAGAGCAGTCCCCGACGGGGGCCAACGTCCTGACTTTC.

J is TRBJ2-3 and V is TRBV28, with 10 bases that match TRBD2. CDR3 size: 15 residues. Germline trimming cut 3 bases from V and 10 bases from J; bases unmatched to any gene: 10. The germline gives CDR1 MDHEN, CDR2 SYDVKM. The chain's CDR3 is CASSFVFVSGGAQYF. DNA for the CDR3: TGTGCCAGCAGTTTCGTCTTTGTAAGCGGGGGGGCGCAGTATTTT.

CDR3 residues: CASSQDAAGASYNEQFF. CDR3 bases: TGCGCCAGCAGCCAAGATGCGGCGGGGGCGTCCTACAATGAGCAGTTCTTC. The V gene is TRBV4-1, the J gene TRBJ2-1, with a possible D match to TRBD2 (7 bases). This CDR3 is 17 amino acids long. Trimming left V 0 bases short and J 1 base short, with 13 bases between. The germline V gene has CDR1 MGHRA and CDR2 YSYEKL.

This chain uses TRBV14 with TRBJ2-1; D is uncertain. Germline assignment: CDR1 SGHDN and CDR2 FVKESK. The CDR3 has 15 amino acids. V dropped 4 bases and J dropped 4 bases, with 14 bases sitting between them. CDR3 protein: CASSPLLGSYNEQFF. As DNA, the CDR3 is TGTGCCAGCAGCCCCCTGTTGGGCAGTTACAATGAGCAGTTCTTC.

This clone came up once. CDR3 nucleotide sequence: TGTGCCAGCAGTTTAATAGGACAGGGTGGACTGACGTACTTC. Protein sequence: CASSLIGQGGLTYF. The rearrangement links TRBV28 to TRBJ2-5; 8 bases line up with TRBD1. The CDR3 is made up of 14 amino acids. CDR1 is MDHEN, CDR2 SYDVKM, per germline. The J segment lost 13 bases and the V segment lost 2 bases, leaving 12 bases of the junction unmatched.

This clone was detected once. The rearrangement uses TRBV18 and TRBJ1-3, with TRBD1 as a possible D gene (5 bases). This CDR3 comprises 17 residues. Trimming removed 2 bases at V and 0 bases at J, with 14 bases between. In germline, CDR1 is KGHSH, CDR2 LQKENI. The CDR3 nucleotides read TGTGCCAGCTCACCATTTTCGAGGGGCCTCTCTGGAAACACCATATATTTT. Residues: CASSPFSRGLSGNTIYF.

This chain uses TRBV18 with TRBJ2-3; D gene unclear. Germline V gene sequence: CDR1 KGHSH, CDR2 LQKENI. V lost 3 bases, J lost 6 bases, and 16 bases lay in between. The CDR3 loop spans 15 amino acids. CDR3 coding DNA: TGTGCCAGCTCACCTGTGGTAAAAGCAGGTGATACGCAGTATTTT. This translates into CASSPVVKAGDTQYF. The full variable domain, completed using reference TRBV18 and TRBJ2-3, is NAGVMQNPRHLVRRRGQEARLRCSPMKGHSHVYWYRQLPEEGLKFMVYLQKENIIDESGMPKERFSAEFPKEGPSILRIQQVVRGDSAAYFCASSPVVKAGDTQYFGPGTRLTVL.

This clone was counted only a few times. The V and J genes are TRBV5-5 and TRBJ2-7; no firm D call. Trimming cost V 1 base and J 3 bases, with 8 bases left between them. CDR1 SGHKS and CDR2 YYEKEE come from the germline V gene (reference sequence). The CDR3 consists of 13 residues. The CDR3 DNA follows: TGTGCCAGCAGCTTGACAGTGGACTACGAGCAGTACTTC. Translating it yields CASSLTVDYEQYF.

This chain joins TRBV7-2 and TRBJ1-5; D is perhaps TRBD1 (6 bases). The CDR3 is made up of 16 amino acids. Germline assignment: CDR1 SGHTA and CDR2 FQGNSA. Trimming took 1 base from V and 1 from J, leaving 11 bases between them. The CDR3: CASSLVGQGSNQPQHF. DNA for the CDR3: TGTGCCAGCAGCTTAGTAGGGCAGGGGAGCAATCAGCCCCAGCATTTT.